The 10 T cell receptor beta chains below all came from one sample that was sequenced in a study of response to subunit inactivated influenza vaccine. TCRdb fed the RT-PCR reads into MiXCR, producing one record per CDR3 protein. Here the sample spans over 150,000 distinct CDR3 sequences, around 9% being singletons. The source material was non-naive T cells sorted from PBMCs, sampled on the day of vaccination. These receptors all stem from a man in his fifties or sixties who received an inactivated influenza vaccine.

The rearrangement joins TRBV28 to TRBJ2-7; D gene ambiguous. The germline V gene encodes CDR1 MDHEN and CDR2 SYDVKM. CDR3 length: 13 amino acids. The V gene lost 5 bases and the J gene lost 6 bases, with 14 bases spanning the gap. The CDR3 nucleotides read TGTGCCAGCAGTCTGACCGTCCCGGGCGAGCAGTACTTC. Encoded protein: CASSLTVPGEQYF. Filled out from reference TRBV28 and TRBJ2-7, the complete variable domain reads DVKVTQSSRYLVKRTGEKVFLECVQDMDHENMFWYRQDPGLGLRLIYFSYDVKMKEKGDIPEGYSVSREKKERFSLILESASTNQTSMYLCASSLTVPGEQYFGPGTRLTVT.

This clonotype was detected only a few times. The chain carries TRBV20-1 and TRBJ1-4, with TRBD1 as a possible D gene (5 bases). CDR3 length equals 14 residues. V was shortened by 1 base and J by 3 bases, with 9 bases between the two germline ends. Germline-derived CDR1 and CDR2 are DFQATT and SNEGSKA (reference sequence). The DNA for the CDR3 is TGCAGTGCTAGAGTGGGGGTAGCTAATGAAAAACTGTTTTTT. Translating it yields CSARVGVANEKLFF.

Many counts were recorded for this clonotype. The chain joins TRBV10-3 to TRBJ2-1, with 10 nucleotides matching TRBD1. V gave up 7 bases and J gave up 8 bases; unmatched junction bases: 8. This CDR3 is 14 amino acids long. Germline CDR1 is ENHRY and CDR2 is SYGVKD. CDR3 in DNA: TGTGCCATCACTGACGGACAGGGGGGGGATGAGCAGTTCTTC. Protein: CAITDGQGGDEQFF.

This clonotype was seen at least ten times. The rearrangement joins TRBV12-3 or TRBV12-4 to TRBJ2-5; perhaps TRBD1 as D (6 bases). The CDR3 is 14 amino acids. V gave up 3 bases and J gave up 5 bases, with 13 bases separating them. CDR3 DNA: TGTGCCAGCAGTTTGTTCGCAGGGGTGGAGACCCAGTACTTC. Protein product: CASSLFAGVETQYF.

In this sample, this clonotype turned up many times. The chain joins TRBV12-3 or TRBV12-4 to TRBJ2-1; 12 bases line up with TRBD1. The CDR3 covers 17 residues. Trimming took 5 bases from V and 7 from J; bases not matched to a gene: 12. CDR3 in DNA: TGTGCCAGCAGTCCTACACCGGGACAGGGGGCGTTGAATGAGCAGTTCTTC. It yields the protein CASSPTPGQGALNEQFF.

This clonotype was seen a handful of times. The V and J genes are TRBV18 and TRBJ2-7, with D possibly TRBD2 on 7 matching bases. Germline V CDR1 and CDR2: KGHSH, LQKENI. With 2 bases removed from V and 0 bases from J, the gap between germline ends came to 8 bases. The CDR3 consists of 14 residues. The CDR3 nucleotides are TGTGCCAGCTCACCAGGGGGGGCCTCCTACGAGCAGTACTTC. Translating gives CASSPGGASYEQYF.

There are a few counts of this clonotype. The chain combines TRBV7-2 with TRBJ1-5; D may be TRBD1 (6 bases). CDR3 size: 15 residues. V was cut by 5 bases and J by 1 base, with 12 bases left in between. From germline, CDR1 is SGHTA and CDR2 FQGNSA. CDR3 sequence reads: CASSEGQLSNQPQHF. DNA of the CDR3: TGTGCCAGCAGCGAAGGACAGTTAAGCAATCAGCCCCAGCATTTT.

A few counts support this clonotype. V gene TRBV20-1 combines with J gene TRBJ1-2; D is ambiguous. The CDR3 spans 14 residues. Germline lookup yields CDR1 DFQATT and CDR2 SNEGSKA (reference sequence). The V end was cut by 0 bases, the J end by 7 bases, with 15 bases between. CDR3 sequence: CSARDVRALRGYTF. DNA of the CDR3: TGCAGTGCTAGAGATGTCCGGGCCCTCCGTGGCTACACCTTC.

There are a few counts of this clonotype. V is TRBV20-1 and J is TRBJ1-6; no reliable D call. CDR1 and CDR2 (germline): DFQATT, SNEGSKA (reference sequence). The V end was cut by 6 bases, the J end by 5 bases, with 8 bases between. The CDR3 has 12 amino acids. The CDR3 DNA reads as TGCAGTGCCAACAGAGATAATTCACCCCTCCACTTT. Amino acids: CSANRDNSPLHF.

This clonotype was recorded a few times. The chain links TRBV4-3 to TRBJ2-3, with 7 bases identical to TRBD1. Germline CDR1 reads LGHNA; CDR2 reads YSLEER. This CDR3 has 15 amino acids. J was trimmed by 1 base and V by 4 bases; bases with no gene match: 5. This chain's CDR3 is CASSPSGQGTDTQYF. The CDR3 region has the DNA TGCGCCAGCAGCCCCTCCGGACAGGGCACAGATACGCAGTATTTT.